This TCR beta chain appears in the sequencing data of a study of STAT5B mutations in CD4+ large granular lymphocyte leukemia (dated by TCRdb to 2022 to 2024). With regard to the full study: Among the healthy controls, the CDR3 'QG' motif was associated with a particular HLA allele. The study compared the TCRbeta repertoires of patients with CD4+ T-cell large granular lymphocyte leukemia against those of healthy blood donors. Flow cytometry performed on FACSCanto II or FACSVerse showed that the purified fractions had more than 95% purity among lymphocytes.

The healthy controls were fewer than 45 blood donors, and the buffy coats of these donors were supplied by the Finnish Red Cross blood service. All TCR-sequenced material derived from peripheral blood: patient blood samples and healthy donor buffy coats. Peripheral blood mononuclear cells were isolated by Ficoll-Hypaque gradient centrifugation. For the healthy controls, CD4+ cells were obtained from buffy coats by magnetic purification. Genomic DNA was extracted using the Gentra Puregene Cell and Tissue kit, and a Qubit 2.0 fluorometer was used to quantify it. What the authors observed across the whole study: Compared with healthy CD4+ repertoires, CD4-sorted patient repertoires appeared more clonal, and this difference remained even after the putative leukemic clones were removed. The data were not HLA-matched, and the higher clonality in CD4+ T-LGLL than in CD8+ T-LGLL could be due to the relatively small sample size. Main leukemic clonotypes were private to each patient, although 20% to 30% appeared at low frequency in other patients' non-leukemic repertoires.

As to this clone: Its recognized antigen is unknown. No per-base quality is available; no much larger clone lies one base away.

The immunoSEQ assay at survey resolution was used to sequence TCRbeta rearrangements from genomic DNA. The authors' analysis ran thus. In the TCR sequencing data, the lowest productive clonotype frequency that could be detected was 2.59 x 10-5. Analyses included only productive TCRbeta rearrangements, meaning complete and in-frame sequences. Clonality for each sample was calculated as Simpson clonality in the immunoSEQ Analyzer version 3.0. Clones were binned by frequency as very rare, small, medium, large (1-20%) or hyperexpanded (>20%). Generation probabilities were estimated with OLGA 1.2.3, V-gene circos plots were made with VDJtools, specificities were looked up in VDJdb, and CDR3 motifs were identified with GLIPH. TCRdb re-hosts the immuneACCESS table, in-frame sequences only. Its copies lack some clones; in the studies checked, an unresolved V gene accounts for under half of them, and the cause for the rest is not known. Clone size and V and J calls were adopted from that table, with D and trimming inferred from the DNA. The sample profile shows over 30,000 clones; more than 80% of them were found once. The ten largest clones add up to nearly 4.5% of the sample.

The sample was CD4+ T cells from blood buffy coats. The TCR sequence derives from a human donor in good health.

The DNA sequence is given as TGTGCCAGCAGCTCCGGGCTAGCGGCTTCCTACGAGCAGTACTTC. It specifies CASSSGLAASYEQYF. Rearrangement joined TRBV11-1 to TRBJ2-7, and TRBD2 aligns with 7 junction nucleotides. The germline V gene (reference sequence) sets CDR1 to SGHAT and CDR2 to FQDESV. Trimming removed 4 bases from V and 1 base from J; the gene matches leave 7 bases unexplained. The CDR3 runs 15 amino acids, cysteine and phenylalanine included. The retained sequence is limited to the CDR3, 45 bases, with the frame set at the first base.